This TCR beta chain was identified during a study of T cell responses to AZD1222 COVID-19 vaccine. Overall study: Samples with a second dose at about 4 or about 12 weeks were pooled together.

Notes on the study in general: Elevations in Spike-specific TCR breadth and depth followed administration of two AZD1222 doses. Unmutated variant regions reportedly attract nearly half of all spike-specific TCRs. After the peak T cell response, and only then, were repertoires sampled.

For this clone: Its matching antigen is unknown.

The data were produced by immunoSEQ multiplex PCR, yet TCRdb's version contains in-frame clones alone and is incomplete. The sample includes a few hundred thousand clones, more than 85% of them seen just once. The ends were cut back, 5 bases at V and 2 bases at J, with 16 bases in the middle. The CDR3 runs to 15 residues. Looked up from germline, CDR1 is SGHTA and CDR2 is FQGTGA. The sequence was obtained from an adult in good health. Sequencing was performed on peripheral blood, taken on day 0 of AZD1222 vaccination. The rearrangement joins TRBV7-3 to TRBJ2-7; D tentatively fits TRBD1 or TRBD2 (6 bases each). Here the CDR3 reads CASSPEGGLTYEQYF. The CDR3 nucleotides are TGTGCCAGCAGCCCCGAGGGGGGCCTGACCTACGAGCAGTACTTC.